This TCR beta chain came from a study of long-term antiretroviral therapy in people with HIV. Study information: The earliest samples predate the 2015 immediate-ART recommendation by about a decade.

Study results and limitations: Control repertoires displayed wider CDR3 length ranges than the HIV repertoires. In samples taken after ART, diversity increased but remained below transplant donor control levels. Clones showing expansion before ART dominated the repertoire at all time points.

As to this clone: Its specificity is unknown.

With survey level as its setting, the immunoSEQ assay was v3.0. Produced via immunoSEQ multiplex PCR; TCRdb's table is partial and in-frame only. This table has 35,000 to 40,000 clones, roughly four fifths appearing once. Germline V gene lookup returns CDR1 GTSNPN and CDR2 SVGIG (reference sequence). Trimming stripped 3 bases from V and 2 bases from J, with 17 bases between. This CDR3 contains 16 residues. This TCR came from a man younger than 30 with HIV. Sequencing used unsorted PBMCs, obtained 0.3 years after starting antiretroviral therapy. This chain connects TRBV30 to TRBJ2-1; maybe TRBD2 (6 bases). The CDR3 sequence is CAWREAGLRPYNEQFF. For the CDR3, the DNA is TGTGCCTGGAGGGAGGCGGGGCTCCGTCCCTACAATGAGCAGTTCTTC.